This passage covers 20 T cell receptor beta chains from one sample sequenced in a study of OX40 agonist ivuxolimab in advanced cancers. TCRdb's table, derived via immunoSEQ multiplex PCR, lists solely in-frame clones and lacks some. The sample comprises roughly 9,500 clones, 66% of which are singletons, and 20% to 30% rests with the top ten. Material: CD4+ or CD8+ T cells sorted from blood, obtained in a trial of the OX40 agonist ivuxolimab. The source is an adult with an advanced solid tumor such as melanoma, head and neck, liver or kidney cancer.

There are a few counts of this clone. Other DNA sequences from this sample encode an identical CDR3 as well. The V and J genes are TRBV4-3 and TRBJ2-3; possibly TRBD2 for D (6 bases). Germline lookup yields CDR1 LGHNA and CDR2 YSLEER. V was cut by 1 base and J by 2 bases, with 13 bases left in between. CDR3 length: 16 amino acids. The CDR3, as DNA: TGCGCCAGCAGCCAAGGGTTGGGAGGAGACACAGATACGCAGTATTTT. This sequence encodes CASSQGLGGDTDTQYF.

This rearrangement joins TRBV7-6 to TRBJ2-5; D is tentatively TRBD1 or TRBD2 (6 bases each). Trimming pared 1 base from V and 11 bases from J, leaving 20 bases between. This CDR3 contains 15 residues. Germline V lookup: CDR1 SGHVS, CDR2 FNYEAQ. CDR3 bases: TGTGCCAGCAGCTTAGGGCTAGCCGGGGGCTCATTTCAGTACTTC. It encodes CASSLGLAGGSFQYF. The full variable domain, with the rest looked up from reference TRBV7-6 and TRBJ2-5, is GAGVSQSPRYKVTKRGQDVALRCDPISGHVSLYWYRQALGQGPEFLTYFNYEAQQDKSGLPNDRFSAERPEGSISTLTIQRTEQRDSAMYRCASSLGLAGGSFQYFGPGTRLLVL.

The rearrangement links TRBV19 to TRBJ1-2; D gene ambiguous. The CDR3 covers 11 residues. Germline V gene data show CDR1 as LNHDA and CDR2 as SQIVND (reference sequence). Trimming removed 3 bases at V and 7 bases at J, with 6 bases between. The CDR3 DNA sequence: TGTGCCAGTAGTATTGTAGGTGGCTACACCTTC. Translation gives CASSIVGGYTF.

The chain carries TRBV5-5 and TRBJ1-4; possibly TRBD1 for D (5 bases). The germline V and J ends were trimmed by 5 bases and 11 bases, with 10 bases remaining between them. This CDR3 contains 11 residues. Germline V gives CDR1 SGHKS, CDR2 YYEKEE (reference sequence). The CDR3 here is CASRQGGKLFF. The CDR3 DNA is TGTGCCAGCAGGCAGGGTGGGAAACTGTTTTTT. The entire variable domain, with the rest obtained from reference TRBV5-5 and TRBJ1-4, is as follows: DAGVTQSPTHLIKTRGQQVTLRCSPISGHKSVSWYQQVLGQGPQFIFQYYEKEERGRGNFPDRFSARQFPNYSSELNVNALLLGDSALYLCASRQGGKLFFGSGTQLSVL.

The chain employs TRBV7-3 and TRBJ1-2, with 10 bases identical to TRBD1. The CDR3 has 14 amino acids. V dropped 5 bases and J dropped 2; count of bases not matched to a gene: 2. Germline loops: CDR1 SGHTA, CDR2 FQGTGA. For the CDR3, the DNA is TGTGCCAGCAGCCCGGGACAGGGGAACTATGGCTACACCTTC. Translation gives CASSPGQGNYGYTF. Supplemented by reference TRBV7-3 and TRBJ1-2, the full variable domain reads GAGVSQTPSNKVTEKGKYVELRCDPISGHTALYWYRQSLGQGPEFLIYFQGTGAADDSGLPNDRFFAVRPEGSVSTLKIQRTERGDSAVYLCASSPGQGNYGYTFGSGTRLTVV.

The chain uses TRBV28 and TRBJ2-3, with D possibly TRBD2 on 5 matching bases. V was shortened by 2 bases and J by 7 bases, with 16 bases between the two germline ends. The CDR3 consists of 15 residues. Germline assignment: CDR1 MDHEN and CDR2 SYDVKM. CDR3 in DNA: TGTGCCAGCAGTTTAACACTGGGAGAATATTATACGCAGTATTTT. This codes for CASSLTLGEYYTQYF.

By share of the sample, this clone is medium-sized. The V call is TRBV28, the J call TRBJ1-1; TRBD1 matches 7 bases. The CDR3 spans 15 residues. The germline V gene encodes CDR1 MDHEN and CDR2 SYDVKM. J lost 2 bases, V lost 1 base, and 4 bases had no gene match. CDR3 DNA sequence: TGTGCCAGCAGTTTATTCTACAGGGGAAACACTGAAGCTTTCTTT. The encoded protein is CASSLFYRGNTEAFF.

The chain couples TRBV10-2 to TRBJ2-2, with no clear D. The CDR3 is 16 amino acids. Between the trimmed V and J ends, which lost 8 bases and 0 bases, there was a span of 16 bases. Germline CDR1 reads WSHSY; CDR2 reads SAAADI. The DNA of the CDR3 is TGCGCCAGCGGAATATCGAAGTCTTCGAACACCGGGGAGCTGTTTTTT. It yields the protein CASGISKSSNTGELFF.

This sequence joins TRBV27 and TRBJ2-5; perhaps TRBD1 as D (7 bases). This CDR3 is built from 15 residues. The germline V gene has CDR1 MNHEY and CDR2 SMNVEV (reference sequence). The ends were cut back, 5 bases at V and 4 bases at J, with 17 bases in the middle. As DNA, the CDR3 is TGTGCCAGCAGTCCCGGGACAGCCGGGGGAGAGACCCAGTACTTC. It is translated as CASSPGTAGGETQYF.

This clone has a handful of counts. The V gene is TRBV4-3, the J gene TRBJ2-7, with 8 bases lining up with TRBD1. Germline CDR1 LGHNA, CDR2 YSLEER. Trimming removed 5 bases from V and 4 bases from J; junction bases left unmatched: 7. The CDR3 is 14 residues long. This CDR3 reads CASSLGQGRYEQYF. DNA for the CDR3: TGCGCCAGCAGCTTAGGACAGGGACGGTACGAGCAGTACTTC.

CDR3 sequence (DNA): TGTGCCAGCAGTGCCCGGGACACTGAAGAGACCCAGTACTTC. Protein sequence: CASSARDTEETQYF. The chain links TRBV6-1 to TRBJ2-5; maybe TRBD1 (6 bases). The CDR3 runs to 14 residues. V was pared by 4 bases and J by 3 bases, with 12 bases between. Germline lookup yields CDR1 MNHNS and CDR2 SASEGT.

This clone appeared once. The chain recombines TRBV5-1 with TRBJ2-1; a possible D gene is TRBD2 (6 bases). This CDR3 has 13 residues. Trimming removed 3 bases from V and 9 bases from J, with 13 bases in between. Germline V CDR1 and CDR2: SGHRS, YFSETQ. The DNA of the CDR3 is TGCGCCAGCAGCTCTTTGGGGGGAGGTGAGCAGTTCTTC. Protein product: CASSSLGGGEQFF.

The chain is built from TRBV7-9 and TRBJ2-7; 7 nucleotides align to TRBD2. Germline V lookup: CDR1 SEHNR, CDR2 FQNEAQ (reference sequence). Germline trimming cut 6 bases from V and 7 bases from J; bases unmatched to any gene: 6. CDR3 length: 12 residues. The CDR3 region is CASSPAGDEQYF. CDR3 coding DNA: TGTGCCAGCAGTCCTGCGGGGGATGAGCAGTACTTC.

CDR3 nucleotides: TGCGCCAGCAGCCTGGGACAATCTGGAAACACCATATATTTT. Translated, it gives CASSLGQSGNTIYF. V and J are TRBV5-1 and TRBJ1-3; possible D gene TRBD1, 6 bases. V shed 4 bases and J shed 1 base, with 9 bases lying between them. The CDR3 has 14 amino acids. Per germline, CDR1 SGHRS and CDR2 YFSETQ.

The CDR3 DNA reads as TGCGCCAGCAGTGAGTCCTCTGGGGCCAACGTCCTGACTTTC. Residues: CASSESSGANVLTF. This sequence joins TRBV10-2 and TRBJ2-6; D is uncertain. The V gene's germline CDR1 is WSHSY and CDR2 SAAADI. This CDR3 is 14 amino acids long. Between the trimmed V and J ends, which lost 0 bases and 0 bases, there was a span of 0 bases.

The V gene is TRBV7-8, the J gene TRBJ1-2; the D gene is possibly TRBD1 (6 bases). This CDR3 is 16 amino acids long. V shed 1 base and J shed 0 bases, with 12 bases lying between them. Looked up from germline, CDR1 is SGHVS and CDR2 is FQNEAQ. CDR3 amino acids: CASSLGTGSPNYGYTF. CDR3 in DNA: TGTGCCAGCAGCTTAGGAACAGGGTCGCCTAACTATGGCTACACCTTC.

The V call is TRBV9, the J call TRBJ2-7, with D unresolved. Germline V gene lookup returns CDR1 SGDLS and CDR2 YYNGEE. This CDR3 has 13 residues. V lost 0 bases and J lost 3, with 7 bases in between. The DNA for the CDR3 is TGTGCCAGCAGCGTAGGCACTAACTACGAGCAGTACTTC. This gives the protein CASSVGTNYEQYF.

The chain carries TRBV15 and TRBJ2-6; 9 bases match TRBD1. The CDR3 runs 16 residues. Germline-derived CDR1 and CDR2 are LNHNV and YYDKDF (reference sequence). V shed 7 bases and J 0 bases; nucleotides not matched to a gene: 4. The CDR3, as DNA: TGTGCCACCACCGGGACAGGGCACTCTGGGGCCAACGTCCTGACTTTC. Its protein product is CATTGTGHSGANVLTF.

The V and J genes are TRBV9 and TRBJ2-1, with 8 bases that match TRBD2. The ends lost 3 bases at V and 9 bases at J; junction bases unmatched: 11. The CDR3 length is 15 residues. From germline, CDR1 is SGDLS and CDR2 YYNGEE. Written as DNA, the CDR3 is TGTGCCAGCAGCGCCCCGGGACTAGTAGCTTCTGAGCAGTTCTTC. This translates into CASSAPGLVASEQFF.

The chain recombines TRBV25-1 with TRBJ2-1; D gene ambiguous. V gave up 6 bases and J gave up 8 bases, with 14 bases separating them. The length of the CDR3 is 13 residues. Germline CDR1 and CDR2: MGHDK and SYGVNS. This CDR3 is CASSDLVGHEQFF. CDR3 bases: TGTGCCAGCAGCGACCTAGTAGGTCATGAGCAGTTCTTC.